This T cell receptor (beta chain) was identified during a study of PD-L1 blockade in urothelial cancer. On the study more broadly: Median T cell yield per blood sample was over 140,000 cells.

V lost 0 bases to trimming and J lost 5 bases, with 15 bases between them. This CDR3 is 16 amino acids long. The germline gives CDR1 LNHNV, CDR2 YYDKDF (reference sequence). Time point: pretreatment peripheral blood. Sequencing used immunoSEQ multiplex PCR; TCRdb keeps in-frame clones, though not all of them. Of fewer than 50,000 clones in the sample, around nine tenths were seen once. The sequencing here drew on PBMCs, taken around atezolizumab (anti-PD-L1) treatment. This sequence originates from a donor over 35 with urothelial cancer. The J gene is TRBJ2-3, the V gene TRBV15; possible D gene TRBD2, 6 bases. CDR3 bases: TGTGCCACCAGCAGAGATCCTGGGGGGAGCGGAGATACGCAGTATTTT. Its translation: CATSRDPGGSGDTQYF.